This T cell receptor (beta chain) was identified in a study of blood T cell repertoires in COVID-19. Clones were read by immunoSEQ multiplex PCR, and TCRdb kept only the in-frame ones, dropping some. The sample shows 150,000 to 200,000 clones, around 85% of them seen only once. This TCR derives from a human donor in a cohort sampled during active COVID-19. Sequencing was performed on peripheral blood.

The CDR3: CASRRISGTTTHEQYF. In DNA, the CDR3 is TGTGCCAGCAGACGAATCTCCGGGACTACAACTCACGAGCAGTACTTC. The chain employs TRBV7-2 and TRBJ2-7; 7 bases are a match to TRBD2. Germline values: CDR1 SGHTA, CDR2 FQGNSA. CDR3 length equals 16 residues. After removal of 6 bases from V and 5 bases from J, the junction contained 16 bases not matched to a gene.